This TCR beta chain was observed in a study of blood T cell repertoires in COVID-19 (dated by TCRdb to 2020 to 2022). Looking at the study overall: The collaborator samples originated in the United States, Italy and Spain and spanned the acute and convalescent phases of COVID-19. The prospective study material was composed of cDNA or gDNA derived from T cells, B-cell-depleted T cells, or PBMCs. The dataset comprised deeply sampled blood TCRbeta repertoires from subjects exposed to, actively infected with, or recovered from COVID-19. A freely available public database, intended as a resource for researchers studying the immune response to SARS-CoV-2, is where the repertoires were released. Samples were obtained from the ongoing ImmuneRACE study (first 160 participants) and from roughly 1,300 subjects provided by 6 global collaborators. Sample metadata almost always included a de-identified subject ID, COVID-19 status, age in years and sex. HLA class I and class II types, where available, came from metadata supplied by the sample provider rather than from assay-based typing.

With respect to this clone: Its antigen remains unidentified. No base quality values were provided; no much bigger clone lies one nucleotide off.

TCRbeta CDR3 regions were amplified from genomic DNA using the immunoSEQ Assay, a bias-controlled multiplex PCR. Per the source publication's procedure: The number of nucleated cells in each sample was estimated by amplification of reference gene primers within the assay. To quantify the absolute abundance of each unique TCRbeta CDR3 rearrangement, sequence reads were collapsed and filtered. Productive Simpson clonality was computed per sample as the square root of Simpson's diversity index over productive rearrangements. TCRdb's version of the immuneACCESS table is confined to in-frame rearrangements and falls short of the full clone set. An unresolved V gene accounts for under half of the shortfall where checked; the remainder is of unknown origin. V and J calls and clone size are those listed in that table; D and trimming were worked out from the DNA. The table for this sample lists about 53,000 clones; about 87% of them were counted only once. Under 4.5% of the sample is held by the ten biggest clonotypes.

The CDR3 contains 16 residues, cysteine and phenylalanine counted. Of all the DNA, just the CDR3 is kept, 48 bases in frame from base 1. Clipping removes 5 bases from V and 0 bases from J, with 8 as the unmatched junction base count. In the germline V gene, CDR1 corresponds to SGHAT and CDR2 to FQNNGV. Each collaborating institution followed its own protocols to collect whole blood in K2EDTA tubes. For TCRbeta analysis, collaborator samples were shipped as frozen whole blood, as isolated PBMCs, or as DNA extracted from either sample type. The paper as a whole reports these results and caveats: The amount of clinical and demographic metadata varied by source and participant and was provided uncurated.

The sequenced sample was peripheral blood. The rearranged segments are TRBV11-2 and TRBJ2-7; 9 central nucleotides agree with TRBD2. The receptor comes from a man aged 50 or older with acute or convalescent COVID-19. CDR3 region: CASSPLAGPSSYEQYF. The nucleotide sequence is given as TGTGCCAGCAGCCCCCTAGCGGGGCCCAGCTCCTACGAGCAGTACTTC.